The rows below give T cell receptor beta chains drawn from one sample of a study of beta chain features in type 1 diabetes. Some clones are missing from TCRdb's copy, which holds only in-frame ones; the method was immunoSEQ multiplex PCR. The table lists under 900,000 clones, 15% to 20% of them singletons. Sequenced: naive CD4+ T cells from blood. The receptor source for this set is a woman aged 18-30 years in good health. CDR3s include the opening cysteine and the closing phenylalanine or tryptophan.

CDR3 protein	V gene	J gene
CASSSPGIEQFF	TRBV7-2	TRBJ2-1
CASSPSGTNTDTQYF	TRBV11-2	TRBJ2-3
CATSRDRAGTVGQNRKLFF	TRBV15	TRBJ1-4
CASSFDREVEAFF	TRBV7-2	TRBJ1-1
CASSTTSGLFNEQFF	TRBV6-6	TRBJ2-1
CASSLTPFTDTQYF	TRBV5-1	TRBJ2-3
CASSLLWGTQYF	TRBV7-2	TRBJ2-3
CASSHTGESWQYF	TRBV4-1	TRBJ2-7
CASSLGIPGTDTQYF	TRBV7-9	TRBJ2-3
CASSVLGKETQYF	TRBV25-1	TRBJ2-5
CASSSPNYRGLQEKLFF	TRBV2	TRBJ1-4
CASSLLGTSGSYEQYF	TRBV27	TRBJ2-7
CASSLRLAGGEETQYF	TRBV6-6	TRBJ2-5
CASSKGTGRIFEQYF	TRBV21-1	TRBJ2-7
CASSESPRVRGSGANVLTF	TRBV6-1	TRBJ2-6
CASSVQGTAMETQYF	TRBV7-9	TRBJ2-5
CASRLPRMAGGPGELFF	TRBV5-1	TRBJ2-2
CASSFQGAGYNEQFF	TRBV28	TRBJ2-1
CASRPQGSGNTIYF	TRBV6-5	TRBJ1-3
CASSLPWGGGEAFF	TRBV7-2	TRBJ1-1
CSVVLDSYEQYF	TRBV29-1	TRBJ2-7
CASSHNRDSGNTIYF	TRBV7-6	TRBJ1-3
CTARVGTQYF	TRBV20-1	TRBJ2-5
CASSLRGLATGELFF	TRBV7-3	-
CASTGTGGNYGYTF	TRBV5-4	TRBJ1-2
CASSPTSGPTDTQYF	TRBV18	TRBJ2-3
CASSAPTGIIGPEQFF	TRBV28	TRBJ2-1
CASSQVGDTPLGGYTF	TRBV4-3	TRBJ1-2
CASSTPGQGSEKLFF	TRBV28	TRBJ1-4
CASSFRLGVSSGANVLTF	TRBV7-9	TRBJ2-6
CASSYEGLAVVEQFF	TRBV6-6	TRBJ2-1